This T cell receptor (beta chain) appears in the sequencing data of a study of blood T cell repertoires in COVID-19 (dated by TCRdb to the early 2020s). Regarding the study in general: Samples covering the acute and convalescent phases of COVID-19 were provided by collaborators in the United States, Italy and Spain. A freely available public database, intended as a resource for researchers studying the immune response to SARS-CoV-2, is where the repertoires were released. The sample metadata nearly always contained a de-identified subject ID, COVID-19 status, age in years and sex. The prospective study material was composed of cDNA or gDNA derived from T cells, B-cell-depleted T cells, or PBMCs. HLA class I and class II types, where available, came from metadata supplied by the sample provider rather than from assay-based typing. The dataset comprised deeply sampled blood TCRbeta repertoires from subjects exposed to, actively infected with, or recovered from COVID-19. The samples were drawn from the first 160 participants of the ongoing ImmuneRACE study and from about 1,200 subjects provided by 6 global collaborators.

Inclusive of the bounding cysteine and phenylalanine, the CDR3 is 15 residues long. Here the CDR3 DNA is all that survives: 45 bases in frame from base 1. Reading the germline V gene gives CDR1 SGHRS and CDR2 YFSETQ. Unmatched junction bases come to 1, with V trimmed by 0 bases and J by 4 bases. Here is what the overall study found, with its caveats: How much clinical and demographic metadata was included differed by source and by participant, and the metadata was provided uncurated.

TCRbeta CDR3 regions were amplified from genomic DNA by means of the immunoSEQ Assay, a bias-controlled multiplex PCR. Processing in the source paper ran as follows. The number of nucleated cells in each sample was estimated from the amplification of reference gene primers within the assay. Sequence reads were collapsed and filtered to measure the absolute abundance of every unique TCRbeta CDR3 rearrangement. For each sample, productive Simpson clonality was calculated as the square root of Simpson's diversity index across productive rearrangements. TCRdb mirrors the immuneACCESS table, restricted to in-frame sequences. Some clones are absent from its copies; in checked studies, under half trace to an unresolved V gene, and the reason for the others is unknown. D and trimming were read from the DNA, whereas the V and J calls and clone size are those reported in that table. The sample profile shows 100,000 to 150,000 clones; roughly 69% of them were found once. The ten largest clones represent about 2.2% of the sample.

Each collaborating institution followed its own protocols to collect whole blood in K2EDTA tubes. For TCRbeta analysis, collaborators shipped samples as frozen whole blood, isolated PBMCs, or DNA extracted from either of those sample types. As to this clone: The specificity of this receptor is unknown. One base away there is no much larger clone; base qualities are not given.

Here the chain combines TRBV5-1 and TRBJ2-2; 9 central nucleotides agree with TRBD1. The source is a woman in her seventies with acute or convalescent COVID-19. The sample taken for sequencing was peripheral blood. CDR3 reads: CASSLDRGPTGELFF. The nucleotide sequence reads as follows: TGCGCCAGCAGCTTGGACAGGGGGCCCACCGGGGAGCTGTTTTTT.